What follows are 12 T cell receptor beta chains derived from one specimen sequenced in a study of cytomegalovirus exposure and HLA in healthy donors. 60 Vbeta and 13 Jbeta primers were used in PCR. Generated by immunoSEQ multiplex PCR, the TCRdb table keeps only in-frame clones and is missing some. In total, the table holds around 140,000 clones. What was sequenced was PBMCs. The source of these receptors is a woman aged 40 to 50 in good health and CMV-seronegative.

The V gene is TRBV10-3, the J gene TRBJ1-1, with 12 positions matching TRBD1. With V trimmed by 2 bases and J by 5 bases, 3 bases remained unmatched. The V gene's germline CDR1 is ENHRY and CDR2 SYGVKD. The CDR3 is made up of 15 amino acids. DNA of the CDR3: TGTGCCATCAGTGAGGGGACAGGGGGCGAGACTGAAGCTTTCTTT. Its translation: CAISEGTGGETEAFF.

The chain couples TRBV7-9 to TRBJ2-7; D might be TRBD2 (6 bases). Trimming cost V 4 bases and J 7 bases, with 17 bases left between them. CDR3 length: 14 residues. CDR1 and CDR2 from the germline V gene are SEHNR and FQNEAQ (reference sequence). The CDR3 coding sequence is TGTGCCAGCAGCTCGGGGCGGAGGGCTGGGGAGCAGTACTTC. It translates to CASSSGRRAGEQYF.

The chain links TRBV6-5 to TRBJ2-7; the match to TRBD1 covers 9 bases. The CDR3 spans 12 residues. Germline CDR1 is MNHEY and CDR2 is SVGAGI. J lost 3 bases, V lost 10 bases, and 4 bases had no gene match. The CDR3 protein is CATRQGDYEQYF. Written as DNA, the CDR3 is TGTGCCACCAGACAGGGGGACTACGAGCAGTACTTC.

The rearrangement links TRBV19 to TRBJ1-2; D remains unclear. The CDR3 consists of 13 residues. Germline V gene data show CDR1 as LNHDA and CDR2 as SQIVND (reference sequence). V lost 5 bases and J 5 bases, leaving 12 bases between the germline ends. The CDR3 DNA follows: TGTGCCAGTAGTTATGGCGGGGAATATGGCTACACCTTC. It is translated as CASSYGGEYGYTF.

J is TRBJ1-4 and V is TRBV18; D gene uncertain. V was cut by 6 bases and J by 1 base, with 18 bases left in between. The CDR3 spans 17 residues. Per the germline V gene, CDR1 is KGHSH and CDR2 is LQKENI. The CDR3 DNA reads TGTGCCAGCTCCCAAGGTGGAGGAGGTGGAACTAATGAAAAACTGTTTTTT. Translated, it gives CASSQGGGGGTNEKLFF.

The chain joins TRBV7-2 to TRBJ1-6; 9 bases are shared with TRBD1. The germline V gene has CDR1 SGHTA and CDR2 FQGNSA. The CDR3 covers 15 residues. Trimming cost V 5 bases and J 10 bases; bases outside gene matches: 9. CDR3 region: CASSPGTGTESPLHF. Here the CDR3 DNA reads TGTGCCAGCAGCCCGGGGACAGGGACCGAATCACCCCTCCACTTT.

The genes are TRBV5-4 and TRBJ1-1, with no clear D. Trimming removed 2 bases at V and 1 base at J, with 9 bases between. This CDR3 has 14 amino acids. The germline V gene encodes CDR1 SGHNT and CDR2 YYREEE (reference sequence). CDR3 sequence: CASSLLVGNTEAFF. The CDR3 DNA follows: TGTGCCAGCAGCTTACTGGTTGGGAACACTGAAGCTTTCTTT.

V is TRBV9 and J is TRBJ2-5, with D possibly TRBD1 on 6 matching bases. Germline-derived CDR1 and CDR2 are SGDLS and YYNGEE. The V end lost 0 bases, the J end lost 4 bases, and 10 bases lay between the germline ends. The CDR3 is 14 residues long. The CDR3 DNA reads TGTGCCAGCAGCGTAGATCCACAGGGAGAGACCCAGTACTTC. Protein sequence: CASSVDPQGETQYF.

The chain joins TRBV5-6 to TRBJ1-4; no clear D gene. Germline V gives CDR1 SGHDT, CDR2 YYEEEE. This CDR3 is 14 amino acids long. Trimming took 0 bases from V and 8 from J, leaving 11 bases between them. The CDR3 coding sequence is TGTGCCAGCAGCTTGGGAACAAGAGGGGAAAAACTGTTTTTT. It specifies CASSLGTRGEKLFF.

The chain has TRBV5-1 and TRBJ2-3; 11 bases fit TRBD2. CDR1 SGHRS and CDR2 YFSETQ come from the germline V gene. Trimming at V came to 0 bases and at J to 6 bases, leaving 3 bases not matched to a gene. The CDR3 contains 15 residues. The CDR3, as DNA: TGCGCCAGCAGCTTGGCTAGCGGGGGGCGGGATACGCAGTATTTT. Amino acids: CASSLASGGRDTQYF.

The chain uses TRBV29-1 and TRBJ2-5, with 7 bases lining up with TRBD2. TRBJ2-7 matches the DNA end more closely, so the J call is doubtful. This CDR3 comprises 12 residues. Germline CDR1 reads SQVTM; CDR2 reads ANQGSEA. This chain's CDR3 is CSVKPGGGEQYF. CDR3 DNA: TGCAGCGTGAAGCCGGGGGGAGGCGAGCAGTACTTC.

The CDR3 sequence: CASSARTGLADEQYF. CDR3 nucleotides: TGTGCCAGCAGCGCCCGAACGGGACTAGCGGACGAGCAGTACTTC. The chain is built from TRBV7-9 and TRBJ2-7; 11 bases map to TRBD2. The CDR3 is 15 amino acids. From germline, CDR1 is SEHNR and CDR2 FQNEAQ (reference sequence). J gave up 5 bases and V 5 bases, and 8 bases lay outside the gene matches.